Listed below are T cell receptor beta chains from one sample, sequenced in a study of cytomegalovirus exposure and HLA in healthy donors. Using immunoSEQ multiplex PCR, the repertoire was profiled, and TCRdb retains in-frame clones only, with some absent. Here the sample spans roughly 140,000 clones, roughly 70% being singletons. The source material was PBMCs. These receptors originate from a man aged 60 to 75 in good health and CMV-seronegative. Each CDR3 is given with its conserved first and last residue. D genes are given only for firm matches. Clone size is stated in some rows and not others, as once, few, many or a class when expanded.

size	V	J	D	DNA	CDR3
NA	TRBV5-1	TRBJ2-1	TRBD2	TGCGCCAGCAGCCACGGGACTAGCGGGTACTACAATGAGCAGTTCTTC	CASSHGTSGYYNEQFF
NA	TRBV6-5	TRBJ2-1	NA	TGTGCCAGCAGTCCCGCGGCTAGCTCCTACAATGAGCAGTTCTTC	CASSPAASSYNEQFF
few	TRBV5-1	TRBJ2-7	NA	TGCGCCAGCAGCTTGGGGGACGGACTAATAGCCTACGAGCAGTACTTC	CASSLGDGLIAYEQYF
NA	TRBV28	TRBJ1-5	NA	TGTGCCAGCAGTTTAAATGAACAGTATAGCAATCAGCCCCAGCATTTT	CASSLNEQYSNQPQHF
few	TRBV5-6	TRBJ2-1	NA	TGTGCCAGCAGCTTGGAGTGGACTACTCTCCCTCGGGACAATGAGCAGTTCTTC	CASSLEWTTLPRDNEQFF
NA	TRBV18	TRBJ2-3	TRBD2	TGTGCCAGCTCACCACCAGGTAGCGGGAGTTTAAAGAGCACAGATACGCAGTATTTT	CASSPPGSGSLKSTDTQYF
NA	TRBV7-9	TRBJ2-7	TRBD1	TGTGCCAGCAGCTTAGTGGGGACAGGGATAACCTACGAGCAGTACTTC	CASSLVGTGITYEQYF
NA	TRBV27	TRBJ2-7	TRBD1	TGTGCCAGCATCCCTACAGGGACAGCAAACACCTACGAGCAGTACTTC	CASIPTGTANTYEQYF
NA	TRBV4-1	TRBJ2-7	NA	TGCGCCAGCAGCCAAGGGCAGGGAACGTCCTACGAGCAGTACTTC	CASSQGQGTSYEQYF
few	TRBV10-1	TRBJ1-2	NA	TGCGCCAGCAGTCCCGGGACTCTCCTGGGGGGCTACACCTTC	CASSPGTLLGGYTF
NA	TRBV2	TRBJ2-1	NA	TGTGCCAGCAGGGCTGGGACAGGACTAGGGGGTGAGCAGTTCTTC	CASRAGTGLGGEQFF
NA	TRBV30	TRBJ2-7	TRBD1	TGTGCCTGGGGTCACCAAGGGGGCGCTTACGAGCAGTACTTC	CAWGHQGGAYEQYF
NA	TRBV5-4	TRBJ2-6	TRBD1	TGTGCCACCGGACAGGGAACTTCTGGGGCCAACGTCCTGACTTTC	CATGQGTSGANVLTF
NA	TRBV9	TRBJ1-4	TRBD1	TGTGCCAGCAGCCCAACGACAGGGCTTGGAACTAATGAAAAACTGTTTTTT	CASSPTTGLGTNEKLFF
few	TRBV5-1	TRBJ1-1	NA	TGCGCCAGCAGCGACCAAGGGGCGAACACTGAAGCTTTCTTT	CASSDQGANTEAFF
NA	TRBV7-3	TRBJ2-1	TRBD2	TGTGCCAGCAGCCCAACTAGCGGAGCCTACAATGAGCAGTTCTTC	CASSPTSGAYNEQFF
few	TRBV27	TRBJ2-3	TRBD1	TGTGCCAGCAGTTTAAGGACAGGGTTCCCAGATACGCAGTATTTT	CASSLRTGFPDTQYF
NA	TRBV7-8	TRBJ2-5	TRBD1	TGTGCCAGCAGGACAGGGGGCACCGAGACCCAGTACTTC	CASRTGGTETQYF
NA	TRBV5-1	TRBJ2-1	TRBD1	TGCGCCAGCAGTCCCGAGACAGGGGGTTACAATGAGCAGTTCTTC	CASSPETGGYNEQFF
few	TRBV28	TRBJ1-5	TRBD1	TGTGCCAGCAGTCGCATACAGGGGGCTATCAATCAGCCCCAGCATTTT	CASSRIQGAINQPQHF
NA	TRBV18	TRBJ2-3	TRBD1	TGTGCCAGCTCACCACTACAGGGGCTCACAGATACGCAGTATTTT	CASSPLQGLTDTQYF